This passage covers 30 T cell receptor beta chains from one sample sequenced in a study of Tregs in tolerant kidney transplant recipients. Clones were read by immunoSEQ multiplex PCR, and TCRdb kept only the in-frame ones, dropping some. Its table records around 33,000 clones. The source was CD8+ T cells from blood, collected before the transplant. These receptor sequences come from a human donor who received a combined kidney and bone marrow transplant.

Comments on this clone: With the read ending 3 residues before the CDR3 end, the germline J gene is used to fill in that end. The chain uses TRBV6-1 and TRBJ1-1; D gene unclear. CDR1 is MNHNS, CDR2 SASEGT, per germline. Trimming pared 2 bases from V and 1 base from J, leaving 11 bases between. The CDR3 has 15 amino acids. The covered CDR3 bases are TGTGCCAGCAGTGAATCGGTGCTAGGGAACACTGAA. Translation gives CASSESVLGNTE. The CDR3 in full is CASSESVLGNTEAFF.

Notes on this clone: Read coverage stops 3 residues before the CDR3 terminus; the germline J gene supplies the remainder. This sequence joins TRBV10-1 and TRBJ2-3; D is perhaps TRBD1 (5 bases). The length of the CDR3 is 14 residues. V lost 3 bases to trimming and J lost 6 bases, with 13 bases between them. Germline loops: CDR1 WNHNN, CDR2 SYGVQD (reference sequence). The sequenced part of the CDR3 DNA is TGCGCCAGCAGTGAATTCAGGGCGCTTGATACG. Its protein product is CASSEFRALDT. The full CDR3 reads CASSEFRALDTQYF.

With respect to this clone: The read halts 3 residues ahead of the CDR3 end, with the missing end drawn from the germline J gene. The chain links TRBV5-1 to TRBJ1-1; maybe TRBD1 (6 bases). The CDR3 is made up of 13 amino acids. The germline CDR1 and CDR2 sequences are SGHRS and YFSETQ. The ends were cut back, 7 bases at V and 7 bases at J, with 17 bases in the middle. CDR3 sequence reads: CASSRTADYEAFF. The sequenced CDR3 bases are TGCGCCAGCTCTCGGACAGCGGATTATGAA.

As for this clone: The observed sequence ends 3 residues before the CDR3 terminus, with the missing tail filled in from the germline J gene. V is TRBV7-9 and J is TRBJ2-7, with TRBD2 matching over 11 bases. Germline CDR1 is SEHNR and CDR2 is FQNEAQ (reference sequence). The CDR3 spans 14 residues. J lost 6 bases, V lost 4 bases, and 5 bases had no gene match. The sequenced CDR3 bases are TGTGCCAGCAGCTCGGGGACTAGCGGTGGCGAG. Protein: CASSSGTSGGE. The full CDR3 protein is CASSSGTSGGEQYF.

In regard to this clone: Sequencing ends 3 residues short of the CDR3 end; the germline J gene provides the rest. This chain joins TRBV7-8 and TRBJ2-3, with 11 positions matching TRBD2. This CDR3 is 18 amino acids long. In germline, CDR1 is SGHVS, CDR2 FQNEAQ. Unmatched junction bases numbered 15, after V lost 4 bases and J lost 6 bases. This chain's CDR3 is CASSSVPGLAEEGDTQYF. The sequenced CDR3 bases are TGTGCCAGCAGCTCCGTACCGGGACTAGCGGAGGAGGGGGATACG.

About this clone: The CDR3 end falls 3 residues outside the read, so it is completed with the germline J gene. The chain uses TRBV5-1 and TRBJ1-4; 10 nucleotides align to TRBD1. Germline V CDR1 and CDR2: SGHRS, YFSETQ. This CDR3 comprises 20 residues. V trimming: 4 bases; J trimming: 7 bases; junction bases outside the gene matches: 22. CDR3 amino acids: CASSPSPGTGEEWEFEKLFF. Partial CDR3 DNA: TGCGCCAGCAGCCCCTCCCCCGGGACAGGGGAAGAATGGGAGTTTGAAAAA.

In the case of this clone: Read sequence stops 3 residues before the CDR3 end, and the germline J gene provides the missing end. The rearrangement links TRBV5-4 to TRBJ1-1; D is possibly TRBD1 (6 bases). The CDR3 sequence is 15 residues long. Trimming removed 4 bases from V and 2 bases from J, with 15 bases in between. From germline, CDR1 is SGHNT and CDR2 YYREEE (reference sequence). CDR3 in amino acids: CASSDRRGGNTEAFF. The CDR3 bases that were read are TGTGCCAGCAGCGACCGTCGAGGGGGTAACACTGAA.

The CDR3 sequence is CSARPKTSGSNEQFF. The DNA read from the CDR3 is TGCAGTGCTAGACCAAAGACTAGCGGGAGCAATGAG. This sequence joins TRBV20-1 and TRBJ2-1; 12 bases agree with TRBD2. The read stops 3 residues short of the end of the CDR3; the missing end is completed from the germline J gene. Trimming took 2 bases from V and 6 from J; bases not matched to a gene: 5. Germline V lookup: CDR1 DFQATT, CDR2 SNEGSKA (reference sequence). The CDR3 extends over 15 amino acids.

Partial CDR3 DNA: TGCGCCAGCGCTTCGACAGGGGCTTTGGAGACC. This gives the protein CASASTGALET. The entire CDR3 protein is CASASTGALETQYF. This chain uses TRBV10-1 with TRBJ2-5; 8 bases match TRBD1. The read comes to an end 3 residues before the CDR3 does, leaving the germline J gene to fill in the end. Germline V gives CDR1 WNHNN, CDR2 SYGVQD (reference sequence). J was trimmed by 5 bases and V by 8 bases; bases with no gene match: 10. The CDR3 runs to 14 residues.

For this clone: Read coverage stops 3 residues before the CDR3 terminus; the germline J gene supplies the remainder. The gene calls are TRBV18 and TRBJ2-3; 12 bases map to TRBD2. This CDR3 has 17 amino acids. Per germline, CDR1 KGHSH and CDR2 LQKENI. After removal of 2 bases from V and 6 bases from J, the junction contained 9 bases not matched to a gene. Partial CDR3 DNA: TGTGCCAGCTCACCAGAGACTAGCGGGAGTTTGGTGGATACG. It specifies CASSPETSGSLVDT. The whole CDR3 region reads CASSPETSGSLVDTQYF.

On this clone itself: The read comes to an end 3 residues before the CDR3 does, leaving the germline J gene to fill in the end. The chain links TRBV12-3 or TRBV12-4 to TRBJ1-2, with 9 bases fitting TRBD1. The J segment lost 4 bases and the V segment lost 5 bases, leaving 2 bases of the junction unmatched. This CDR3 has 13 amino acids. The CDR3 DNA, read in part, is TGTGCCAGCAGTGACAGGGGGGCCTATGGC. It is translated as CASSDRGAYG. The whole CDR3 protein is CASSDRGAYGYTF.

As for this clone: The CDR3 end lies 3 residues beyond the end of the read and is filled in from the germline J gene. The rearrangement joins TRBV20-1 to TRBJ2-2, with 12 nucleotides matching TRBD2. The junction had 12 bases not matched to a gene; V was cut back by 5 bases and J by 5 bases. CDR1 and CDR2 (germline): DFQATT, SNEGSKA (reference sequence). There are 17 residues in the CDR3. CDR3 DNA, as far as it was read: TGCAGTGCTGAGGGACTAGCGGGTCGGGGAAGGACCGGGGAG. Its translation is CSAEGLAGRGRTGE. The full CDR3 is CSAEGLAGRGRTGELFF.

Comment on this clone: The observed sequence ends 3 residues before the CDR3 terminus, with the missing tail filled in from the germline J gene. The V and J genes are TRBV20-1 and TRBJ2-1; 7 nucleotides line up with TRBD2. Per germline, CDR1 DFQATT and CDR2 SNEGSKA (reference sequence). J lost 8 bases, V lost 2 bases, and 15 bases had no gene match. This CDR3 has 16 residues. The part of the CDR3 DNA that was read is TGCAGTGCTAGAACCTCCGACGGGGAGGGCCTCGATGAG. Its translation is CSARTSDGEGLDE. The entire CDR3 sequence reads CSARTSDGEGLDEQFF.

As concerns this clone: The CDR3 end is not reached by the read, which stops 3 residues before it; the germline J gene fills it in. The V and J genes are TRBV7-8 and TRBJ1-5; TRBD1 aligns across 9 bases. V shed 4 bases and J 7 bases; nucleotides not matched to a gene: 14. Germline V CDR1 and CDR2: SGHVS, FQNEAQ. This CDR3 contains 17 residues. The CDR3 DNA, read in part, is TGTGCCAGCAGCTCTATGGCGATAGGACAGGGGTGGCAGCCC. Amino acids: CASSSMAIGQGWQP. In full, the CDR3 is CASSSMAIGQGWQPQHF. The full variable domain, in which reference TRBV7-8 and TRBJ1-5 provide the parts outside the CDR3, is GAGVSQSPRYKVAKRGQDVALRCDPISGHVSLFWYQQALGQGPEFLTYFQNEAQLDKSGLPSDRFFAERPEGSVSTLKIQRTQQEDSAVYLCASSSMAIGQGWQPQHFGDGTRLSIL.

Comment on this clone: The DNA ends 3 residues before the CDR3 does, and the rest of the CDR3 is filled in from the germline J gene. V is TRBV20-1 and J is TRBJ2-7; 7 bases fit TRBD1. CDR1 DFQATT and CDR2 SNEGSKA come from the germline V gene (reference sequence). V was pared by 5 bases and J by 3 bases, with 7 bases of the junction left unmatched. The CDR3 sequence is 13 residues long. CDR3 sequence reads: CSASDRALYEQYF. Partial CDR3 DNA: TGCAGTGCTTCCGACAGGGCGCTCTACGAG.

As to this clone: The CDR3 goes on 3 residues after the read ends, and that part is filled in from the germline J gene. The chain combines TRBV13 with TRBJ2-2, with 10 positions matching TRBD1. V shed 5 bases, J shed 7 bases, and the junction held 13 bases outside the gene matches. The CDR3 is 17 amino acids. Germline values: CDR1 PRHDT, CDR2 FYEKMQ (reference sequence). The CDR3 bases that were read are TGTGCCAGCAGCCCCCCGCGGGGACAGGGGAATGTCGGGGAG. It specifies CASSPPRGQGNVGE. The whole CDR3 sequence reads CASSPPRGQGNVGELFF.

A word on this clone: The read ends 3 residues before the CDR3 terminus; that terminus is restored from the germline J gene. The chain is built from TRBV30 and TRBJ2-7, with 11 bases aligning to TRBD1. The CDR3 covers 15 residues. The trim removed 4 bases at V and 3 bases at J, leaving 8 bases unmatched. Germline V gene data show CDR1 as GTSNPN and CDR2 as SVGIG (reference sequence). CDR3 DNA (partial): TGTGCCTGGAACGACAGGGGACAGGGGGTCTACGAG. It yields the protein CAWNDRGQGVYE. The whole CDR3 protein reads CAWNDRGQGVYEQYF.

With respect to this clone: Read sequence stops 3 residues before the CDR3 end, and the germline J gene provides the missing end. The chain carries TRBV30 and TRBJ1-2; 9 bases are shared with TRBD1. The CDR3 sequence is 14 residues long. Germline-derived CDR1 and CDR2 are GTSNPN and SVGIG (reference sequence). V was pared by 1 base and J by 6 bases, with 6 bases of the junction left unmatched. The CDR3 region is CAWSAGQGLNGYTF. The part of the CDR3 DNA that was read is TGTGCCTGGAGTGCAGGACAGGGGCTCAATGGC.

As regards this clone: The read ends 3 residues shy of where the CDR3 ends; the end is completed using the germline J gene. The genes are TRBV6-2 or TRBV6-3 and TRBJ2-1; TRBD2 agrees at 7 bases. The germline CDR1 and CDR2 sequences are MNHEY and SVGEGT. Losses at the gene ends were 6 bases for V and 1 base for J; bases not matched to a gene: 9. There are 16 residues in the CDR3. The CDR3 DNA, read in part, is TGTGCCAGCAGACCCTCCGGACTAGGTTCCTACAATGAG. Protein: CASRPSGLGSYNE. The whole CDR3 is CASRPSGLGSYNEQFF.

As to this clone: Coverage ceases 3 residues before the CDR3 finishes, and the germline J gene fills in the end. The chain couples TRBV6-2 or TRBV6-3 to TRBJ2-3; possible D gene TRBD2, 7 bases. The CDR3 spans 16 residues. Germline values: CDR1 MNHEY, CDR2 SVGEGT. Trimming cost V 6 bases and J 6 bases, with 22 bases left between them. CDR3 in amino acids: CASRLTFGGAEDTQYF. CDR3 DNA, as far as it was read: TGTGCCAGCAGATTAACCTTTGGGGGGGCAGAGGATACG.

With regard to this clone: The CDR3 is cut off 3 residues early in the read; its end comes from the germline J gene. V usage is TRBV20-1 and J usage is TRBJ2-7, with 11 bases aligning to TRBD2. Germline-derived CDR1 and CDR2 are DFQATT and SNEGSKA (reference sequence). Unmatched junction bases numbered 7, after V lost 0 bases and J lost 3 bases. The CDR3 is 16 residues long. CDR3 amino acids: CSARDILAGELYEQYF. Incomplete CDR3 DNA: TGCAGTGCTAGAGATATACTAGCGGGAGAGCTCTACGAG.

On this clone itself: Read sequence stops 3 residues before the CDR3 end, and the germline J gene provides the missing end. The chain is built from TRBV20-1 and TRBJ2-3, with TRBD2 as a possible D gene (5 bases). Trimming stripped 0 bases from V and 1 base from J, with 11 bases between. The CDR3 is 15 residues long. CDR1 is DFQATT and CDR2 is SNEGSKA in the germline V gene (reference sequence). This CDR3 is CSARDPRAGTDTQYF. The CDR3 DNA, read in part, is TGCAGTGCTAGAGATCCTAGAGCGGGCACAGATACG.

In regard to this clone: The read gets to within 3 residues of the CDR3 end, and the germline J gene fills in the rest. The gene calls are TRBV5-6 and TRBJ1-1; D perhaps matches TRBD1 (6 bases). In germline, CDR1 is SGHDT, CDR2 YYEEEE. This CDR3 is 13 amino acids long. Incomplete CDR3 DNA: TGTGCCAGCAGCTTGGGGACGGGGGGGCTT. It encodes CASSLGTGGL. From start to end, the CDR3 is CASSLGTGGLAFF.

Comments on this clone: The CDR3 goes on 3 residues after the read ends, and that part is filled in from the germline J gene. The chain is built from TRBV2 and TRBJ1-3; TRBD1 might be the D (5 bases). CDR3 length equals 16 residues. Germline V lookup: CDR1 SNHLY, CDR2 FYNNEI. Trimming removed 6 bases from V and 1 base from J, with 16 bases in between. The CDR3 DNA, read in part, is TGTGCCAGCAGCGGAAAGCTAGGGGATTCTGGAAACACC. Translated: CASSGKLGDSGNT. The entire CDR3 reads CASSGKLGDSGNTIYF.

This clone is identified as medium-sized from frequency. The sequenced CDR3 bases are TGTGCCAGCAGTTTGAGTCGTGGGCTGGATTTCGGGGGCAATCAGCCC. Translating it yields CASSLSRGLDFGGNQP. The CDR3 in full is CASSLSRGLDFGGNQPQHF. The chain has TRBV12-3 or TRBV12-4 and TRBJ1-5, with D hard to call. The DNA ends 3 residues before the CDR3 does, and the rest of the CDR3 is filled in from the germline J gene. The length of the CDR3 is 19 residues. Trimming pared 3 bases from V and 2 bases from J, leaving 23 bases between.

Details on this clone: Read coverage stops 3 residues before the CDR3 terminus; the germline J gene supplies the remainder. The chain uses TRBV11-1 and TRBJ2-7; 7 bases agree with TRBD1. Germline V lookup: CDR1 SGHAT, CDR2 FQDESV (reference sequence). The CDR3 is made up of 15 amino acids. The junction had 6 bases not matched to a gene; V was cut back by 1 base and J by 3 bases. The CDR3 protein is CASSLGTGKDYEQYF. The part of the CDR3 DNA that was read is TGTGCCAGCAGCTTAGGGACAGGCAAGGACTACGAG.

As for this clone: From the germline J gene comes the end of the CDR3, since the read stops 3 residues before it. V is TRBV5-1 and J is TRBJ2-1; 9 nucleotides agree with TRBD2. The germline V gene has CDR1 SGHRS and CDR2 YFSETQ. This CDR3 has 16 amino acids. After removal of 0 bases from V and 4 bases from J, the junction contained 5 bases not matched to a gene. The CDR3 is CASSLESGGRYNEQFF. CDR3 DNA, as far as it was read: TGCGCCAGCAGCTTGGAGAGCGGGGGGCGATACAATGAG.

In regard to this clone: With the read ending 3 residues before the CDR3 end, the germline J gene is used to fill in that end. V and J are TRBV12-3 or TRBV12-4 and TRBJ2-2; 9 bases are shared with TRBD1. With 5 bases clipped from V and 5 bases from J, the junction kept 6 bases outside the gene matches. CDR3 length: 15 amino acids. The CDR3 DNA, read in part, is TGTGCCAGCAGTCCCGGGACAGGGATAACCGGGGAG. Protein product: CASSPGTGITGE. The full CDR3 is CASSPGTGITGELFF.

With regard to this clone: The read terminates 3 residues ahead of where the CDR3 ends, so the germline J gene completes it. This rearrangement joins TRBV5-6 to TRBJ2-1; TRBD2 is a possible D gene (5 bases). V was trimmed by 2 bases and J by 8 bases, leaving 8 bases between them. From germline, CDR1 is SGHDT and CDR2 YYEEEE. CDR3 length: 12 residues. CDR3 in amino acids: CASSFTRDEQFF. CDR3 DNA, as far as it was read: TGTGCCAGCAGCTTTACTAGAGATGAG.

Details on this clone: Its ends do not fully match the called genes, so a read error is possible. Sequencing ends 3 residues short of the CDR3 end; the germline J gene provides the rest. The chain is built from TRBV7-9 and TRBJ1-1, with 7 positions matching TRBD1. In germline, CDR1 is SEHNR, CDR2 FQNEAQ (reference sequence). The CDR3 loop spans 13 amino acids. CDR3 DNA (partial): TGTGTCAGCAAAGGGGGCGGAAACACTGAA. Amino acid sequence: CVSKGGGNTE. The whole CDR3 reads CVSKGGGNTEAFF.